This is a list of T cell receptor beta chains from one sample in a study of human T cells and chemical hapten exposure. TCRdb itself ran the RACE reads through MiXCR, one entry per CDR3 protein. The sample includes 330,000 or so distinct CDR3 sequences, nearly 6.5% of them seen just once. Specimen: whole blood, collected in connection with sensitization to the hapten diphenylcyclopropenone (DPC). The receptors here all came from a woman aged 18 to 35 with alopecia areata. Some clones in this sample may be carry-over from other donors' samples. The CDR3 runs from the conserved cysteine through the conserved F or W. The D gene is left open where the match is weak. A row's size may be missing; if present it is once, few, many or a size class.

clone_size: many; v_call: TRBV7-9; d_call: .; j_call: TRBJ1-4; cdr3_aa: CASSSQGPNEKLFF; cdr3_nt: TGTGCCAGCAGCTCACAGGGACCGAATGAAAAACTGTTTTTT
clone_size: many; v_call: TRBV7-9; d_call: .; j_call: TRBJ1-2; cdr3_aa: CASSPISLLRYGYTF; cdr3_nt: TGTGCCAGCAGCCCAATCTCTCTTCTGCGCTATGGCTACACCTTC
clone_size: .; v_call: TRBV6-1; d_call: .; j_call: TRBJ2-3; cdr3_aa: CASGGDSWKITDTQYF; cdr3_nt: TGTGCCAGCGGGGGGGACAGTTGGAAGATCACAGATACGCAGTATTTT
clone_size: few; v_call: TRBV19; d_call: .; j_call: TRBJ2-4; cdr3_aa: CASGGPTPNIQYF; cdr3_nt: TGTGCCAGTGGGGGACCCACCCCAAACATTCAGTACTTC
clone_size: many; v_call: TRBV7-8; d_call: .; j_call: TRBJ1-1; cdr3_aa: CASSSQGGGTEAFF; cdr3_nt: TGTGCCAGCAGCTCTCAGGGAGGAGGCACTGAAGCTTTCTTT
clone_size: few; v_call: TRBV19; d_call: .; j_call: TRBJ2-2; cdr3_aa: CASRTGTLGNTGELFF; cdr3_nt: TGTGCCAGTAGAACAGGGACCCTAGGGAACACCGGGGAGCTGTTTTTT
clone_size: many; v_call: TRBV6-5; d_call: TRBD2; j_call: TRBJ2-3; cdr3_aa: CASSYGPTGEGDTQYF; cdr3_nt: TGTGCCAGCAGTTATGGGCCGACCGGGGAGGGAGATACGCAGTATTTT
clone_size: .; v_call: TRBV3-1; d_call: .; j_call: TRBJ2-7; cdr3_aa: CASSQDLVDPPIEQYF; cdr3_nt: TGTGCCAGCAGCCAAGATCTGGTGGACCCTCCCATCGAGCAGTACTTC
clone_size: .; v_call: TRBV20-1; d_call: .; j_call: TRBJ2-7; cdr3_aa: CSALREVEQYF; cdr3_nt: TGCAGTGCGCTGCGCGAGGTCGAGCAGTACTTC
clone_size: many; v_call: TRBV3-1; d_call: .; j_call: TRBJ2-1; cdr3_aa: CASSQGVASSSYNEQFF; cdr3_nt: TGTGCCAGCAGCCAAGGCGTAGCCTCTAGCTCCTACAATGAGCAGTTCTTC
clone_size: many; v_call: TRBV6-1; d_call: .; j_call: TRBJ1-5; cdr3_aa: CASSETLSQPQHF; cdr3_nt: TGTGCCAGCAGTGAAACCCTTTCTCAGCCCCAGCATTTT
clone_size: few; v_call: TRBV12-3/TRBV12-4; d_call: .; j_call: TRBJ2-3; cdr3_aa: CASSLLGTGADTQYF; cdr3_nt: TGTGCCAGCAGTTTGTTGGGTACGGGGGCAGATACGCAGTATTTT
clone_size: .; v_call: TRBV7-2; d_call: TRBD2; j_call: TRBJ2-3; cdr3_aa: CASRRDSGTSGGFDTQYF; cdr3_nt: TGTGCCAGCAGGCGAGATTCCGGGACTAGCGGGGGGTTCGATACGCAGTATTTT
clone_size: many; v_call: TRBV12-3/TRBV12-4; d_call: .; j_call: TRBJ1-1; cdr3_aa: CASSPFDQAFF; cdr3_nt: TGTGCCAGCAGCCCTTTCGACCAAGCTTTCTTT
clone_size: .; v_call: TRBV6-2/TRBV6-3; d_call: .; j_call: TRBJ2-2; cdr3_aa: CASNPGTSTGELFF; cdr3_nt: TGTGCCAGCAACCCCGGGACTTCCACCGGGGAGCTGTTTTTT
clone_size: few; v_call: TRBV7-2; d_call: TRBD1; j_call: TRBJ1-1; cdr3_aa: CASSPTGDTEAFF; cdr3_nt: TGTGCCAGCAGCCCAACAGGGGACACTGAAGCTTTCTTT
clone_size: many; v_call: TRBV7-2; d_call: .; j_call: TRBJ2-3; cdr3_aa: CASSHNTDTQYF; cdr3_nt: TGTGCCAGCAGCCACAACACAGATACGCAGTATTTT
clone_size: .; v_call: TRBV20-1; d_call: TRBD2; j_call: TRBJ2-1; cdr3_aa: CSARDLAGGTNEQFF; cdr3_nt: TGCAGTGCTAGAGATTTAGCGGGGGGGACAAATGAGCAGTTCTTC
clone_size: many; v_call: TRBV7-8; d_call: .; j_call: TRBJ1-5; cdr3_aa: CASSFDTGNQPQHF; cdr3_nt: TGTGCCAGCAGCTTTGATACAGGGAATCAGCCCCAGCATTTT
clone_size: many; v_call: TRBV5-1; d_call: .; j_call: TRBJ1-2; cdr3_aa: CASSLGNGDGYTF; cdr3_nt: TGCGCCAGCAGCTTGGGGAACGGGGATGGCTACACCTTC
clone_size: .; v_call: TRBV6-5; d_call: TRBD1; j_call: TRBJ2-3; cdr3_aa: CASSTSRDRGRTQYF; cdr3_nt: TGTGCCAGCAGTACATCCCGGGACAGGGGTAGAACGCAGTATTTT
clone_size: .; v_call: TRBV7-9; d_call: .; j_call: TRBJ1-6; cdr3_aa: CASSLAVGPLHF; cdr3_nt: TGTGCCAGCAGCCTCGCAGTCGGCCCCCTCCACTTT
clone_size: .; v_call: TRBV7-2; d_call: .; j_call: TRBJ2-1; cdr3_aa: CASTLGNNEQFF; cdr3_nt: TGTGCCAGCACCCTGGGGAACAATGAGCAGTTCTTC
clone_size: .; v_call: TRBV5-1; d_call: TRBD1; j_call: TRBJ2-5; cdr3_aa: CASSYTTGTAYQETQYF; cdr3_nt: TGCGCCAGCAGCTACACAACCGGGACAGCTTACCAGGAGACCCAGTACTTC